These T cell receptor beta chains were read from a single sample in a study of cytomegalovirus exposure and HLA in healthy donors. Method: immunoSEQ multiplex PCR; TCRdb's copy keeps in-frame clones and lacks some. The sample has fewer than 75,000 clones; approximately 80% are singletons. Sequencing was carried out using PBMCs. The receptors shown here come from a woman under 40 in good health and CMV-seronegative. The CDR3 runs from the conserved cysteine through the conserved F or W. A D gene is named only where the DNA matches it firmly.

d_gene: TRBD1; v_gene: TRBV6-5; CDR3aa: CASSYSDRDVGGYTF
d_gene: .; v_gene: TRBV4-3; CDR3aa: CASSVTGSSTDTQYF
d_gene: TRBD2; v_gene: TRBV2; CDR3aa: CASSEPGGGPRTQYF
d_gene: .; v_gene: TRBV29-1; CDR3aa: CSVKTGDYGYTF
d_gene: .; v_gene: TRBV4-3; CDR3aa: CASSQDYQGFYEQYF
d_gene: .; v_gene: TRBV28; CDR3aa: CASSPGQPNSPLHF
d_gene: .; v_gene: TRBV18; CDR3aa: CASSPKDSLYTEAFF
d_gene: TRBD2; v_gene: TRBV6-5; CDR3aa: CASSYSSSGSTNEQFF
d_gene: TRBD1; v_gene: TRBV5-6; CDR3aa: CASSYRQGDEKLFF
d_gene: TRBD2; v_gene: TRBV28; CDR3aa: CATREDGGELFF
d_gene: .; v_gene: TRBV29-1; CDR3aa: CSVIGLTLGTEAFF
d_gene: TRBD2; v_gene: TRBV7-9; CDR3aa: CASSGTSGGAEETQYF
d_gene: .; v_gene: TRBV14; CDR3aa: CASSQGFLTAGGLYGYTF
d_gene: .; v_gene: TRBV19; CDR3aa: CASSIRGTVYNEQFF
d_gene: .; v_gene: TRBV28; CDR3aa: CASSPRSGAGYEQYF
d_gene: .; v_gene: TRBV7-2; CDR3aa: CASSLAIGLWAPGELFF
d_gene: TRBD1; v_gene: TRBV2; CDR3aa: CASRWTGTNYEQYF
d_gene: .; v_gene: TRBV6-1; CDR3aa: CASIEGGSGAEAFF
d_gene: .; v_gene: TRBV5-4; CDR3aa: CASSWGEQTEAFF
d_gene: .; v_gene: TRBV7-3; CDR3aa: CASSFQAGYSTDTQYF
d_gene: .; v_gene: TRBV5-1; CDR3aa: CASSWGWDTDTQYF
d_gene: TRBD1; v_gene: TRBV6-5; CDR3aa: CASSYSDRGDTGELFF
d_gene: TRBD1; v_gene: TRBV11-3; CDR3aa: CASSSGTGSGVTEAFF
d_gene: TRBD1; v_gene: TRBV6-6; CDR3aa: CASRGVGVTGSDGYTF
d_gene: TRBD2; v_gene: TRBV5-4; CDR3aa: CASSLVGGGRTDTQYF
d_gene: TRBD2; v_gene: TRBV25-1; CDR3aa: CASSERGLATEQFF
d_gene: TRBD2; v_gene: TRBV19; CDR3aa: CASSIAGGRELFF
d_gene: TRBD1; v_gene: TRBV4-1; CDR3aa: CASSQQYLTGGIQYF
d_gene: .; v_gene: TRBV11-2; CDR3aa: CASSFGQQETQYF
d_gene: TRBD1; v_gene: TRBV7-9; CDR3aa: CASSTTGGSSYEQYF
d_gene: TRBD1; v_gene: TRBV12-5; CDR3aa: CASGLLRTGEALSGNTIYF
d_gene: TRBD1; v_gene: TRBV5-1; CDR3aa: CASSLGARTGTPGANVLTF
d_gene: .; v_gene: TRBV7-3; CDR3aa: CASSLSGNGNTEAFF
d_gene: TRBD2; v_gene: TRBV4-3; CDR3aa: CASSPQGAGGPDEQFF
d_gene: .; v_gene: TRBV7-2; CDR3aa: CASSLAPGGNQPQHF
d_gene: .; v_gene: TRBV11-3; CDR3aa: CASSPGSTGYGYTF
d_gene: .; v_gene: TRBV30; CDR3aa: CAWSPWRFSSNYEQYF
d_gene: TRBD1; v_gene: TRBV19; CDR3aa: CASTTGTGNYQPQHF
d_gene: .; v_gene: TRBV4-1; CDR3aa: CASSQAGDYNEQFF
d_gene: .; v_gene: TRBV27; CDR3aa: CASSPRGGEQYF
d_gene: .; v_gene: TRBV27; CDR3aa: CASSYGTITGELFF
d_gene: TRBD1; v_gene: TRBV27; CDR3aa: CASSRDRGAYNEQFF
d_gene: .; v_gene: TRBV6-5; CDR3aa: CASSYEGGRDTEAFF
d_gene: .; v_gene: TRBV5-1; CDR3aa: CASSLAKGQGYEQYF
d_gene: .; v_gene: TRBV27; CDR3aa: CASRTGSEQFF
d_gene: .; v_gene: TRBV5-1; CDR3aa: CASSLVREETQYF